This paragraph reports one T cell receptor (beta chain). Its antigen is currently unknown. Unsorted PBMC contributed about 270 ng DNA, about 30,000 T cell genomes, to each replicate PCR. Sequencing used immunoSEQ multiplex PCR; TCRdb keeps in-frame clones, though not all of them. This sample has hundreds of thousands of clones, with about 80% found just once. This entry is derived from a study of shared clonotypes between healthy human individuals. Study results and caveats: There were few donors, and this limited the genetic and exposure-history diversity represented.

CDR1 and CDR2 from the germline V gene are SGHRS and YFSETQ. The CDR3 is made up of 16 amino acids. V shed 4 bases and J 8 bases; nucleotides not matched to a gene: 14. All donors were healthy HIV-negative adults lacking recent acute infections or vaccinations. Some 92 million PBMCs went into genomic DNA for unsorted samples. The receptor was derived from a woman aged 40 to 49 in good health. Some clones in this sample may be carry-over from other donors' samples. The sequenced sample consisted of PBMCs. The chain recombines TRBV5-1 with TRBJ2-1; 8 bases are shared with TRBD2. Written as DNA, the CDR3 is TGCGCCAGCAGCCCCGGCCCCAGCGGGAGTGGGGATGAGCAGTTCTTC. It specifies CASSPGPSGSGDEQFF.